These 8 T cell receptor beta chains originate from one sample sequenced in a study of cytomegalovirus exposure and HLA in healthy donors. With 60 Vbeta and 13 Jbeta primers, the PCR was carried out. Measured with immunoSEQ multiplex PCR; TCRdb has only the in-frame clones, and not every one. Among 150,000 to 200,000 clones listed, about 81% were seen once. Specimen: PBMCs. The receptors derive from a girl aged 2 to 10 in good health and CMV-seropositive.

The rearrangement uses TRBV10-2 and TRBJ2-5; D may be TRBD1 (5 bases). Trimming took 4 bases from V and 2 from J, leaving 14 bases between them. The germline V gene encodes CDR1 WSHSY and CDR2 SAAADI. This CDR3 region has 15 residues. The CDR3 DNA is TGCGCCAGCAGTGTTAGTGGGGCCGGACAAGAGACCCAGTACTTC. Its translation: CASSVSGAGQETQYF.

The gene calls are TRBV21-1 and TRBJ1-5; TRBD1, the table's D call, was not compared with the DNA. TRBV21-1 has pseudogene status. The CDR3 extends over 13 amino acids. The CDR3 sequence is CASSKKGNQPQHF. The CDR3 coding sequence is TGTGCCAGCAGCAAAAAGGGGAATCAGCCCCAGCATTTT.

This chain links TRBV30 with TRBJ2-5; 9 bases agree with TRBD2. The CDR3 is made up of 13 amino acids. The V gene's germline CDR1 is GTSNPN and CDR2 SVGIG (reference sequence). J lost 7 bases, V lost 5 bases, and 8 bases had no gene match. In DNA form, the CDR3 reads TGTGCCTGGCGGACTAGCGCCATAGGGACCCAGTACTTC. Protein: CAWRTSAIGTQYF.

The chain recombines TRBV10-3 with TRBJ2-5, with TRBD2 matching 7 bases. The ends lost 6 bases at V and 2 bases at J; junction bases unmatched: 12. Looked up from germline, CDR1 is ENHRY and CDR2 is SYGVKD. The CDR3 totals 16 residues. CDR3 DNA sequence: TGTGCCATCAGCCGATCTATTCTAGCGGATCAAGAGACCCAGTACTTC. Residues: CAISRSILADQETQYF.

This chain links TRBV10-2 with TRBJ1-2; D remains ambiguous. There are 14 residues in the CDR3. Germline loops: CDR1 WSHSY, CDR2 SAAADI. The V end was cut by 2 bases, the J end by 4 bases, with 11 bases between. CDR3 nucleotides: TGCGCCAGCAGTGAGGAGACCCCAGGCTATGGCTACACCTTC. This sequence encodes CASSEETPGYGYTF.

The J gene is TRBJ1-5, the V gene TRBV6-1; no clear D gene. Trimming pared 8 bases from V and 7 bases from J, leaving 12 bases between. CDR3 length equals 12 residues. Germline CDR1 is MNHNS and CDR2 is SASEGT. CDR3 sequence (DNA): TGTGCCAGCCCTTGGGCAAAACAGCCCCAGCATTTT. Amino acid sequence: CASPWAKQPQHF.

This sequence joins TRBV2 and TRBJ1-1; the D is unclear. CDR1 SNHLY and CDR2 FYNNEI come from the germline V gene. The CDR3 covers 14 residues. V was trimmed by 9 bases and J by 6 bases, leaving 20 bases between them. CDR3: CARRDGSSYAEAFF. The CDR3 bases are TGTGCCAGGAGGGATGGGAGTTCTTACGCTGAAGCTTTCTTT.

The chain is built from TRBV6-6 and TRBJ1-5, with unresolved D. Germline CDR1 is MNHNY and CDR2 is SVGAGI (reference sequence). Trimming removed 4 bases at V and 0 bases at J, with 4 bases between. The CDR3 has 13 amino acids. The CDR3 reads CASSLSSNQPQHF. In nucleotides, the CDR3 is TGTGCCAGCAGTTTGAGTAGCAATCAGCCCCAGCATTTT.